Following are 16 T cell receptor beta chains from one sample sequenced in a study of CD8 T cells in ankylosing spondylitis listed by TCRdb under 2017. The library was prepared using 5' RACE. TCRdb lists the instrument as Illumina HiSeq 2500. TCRdb reprocessed the public reads (quality trimming at Q25 with fastp, clone calling with MiXCR) and kept in-frame beta chains. Each entry merges the rows of one CDR3 protein and shows their most common DNA and genes. For this sample the table gives more than 5,500 distinct CDR3 sequences, of which 2.8% were detected only once. Together, the top ten hold 35% to 45% of the sample. The material sequenced was blood, either unsorted or a sorted T cell fraction (not recorded which). The source of these receptors is a female donor with ankylosing spondylitis or in good health (not recorded which).

By its share, this clonotype is medium-sized (0.01 to 0.1%). The V gene is TRBV9, the J gene TRBJ2-1, with 13 bases that match TRBD2. This CDR3 comprises 17 residues. Per germline, CDR1 SGDLS and CDR2 YYNGEE. V trimming: 3 bases; J trimming: 8 bases; junction bases outside the gene matches: 11. The CDR3 DNA is TGTGCCAGCAGCGCCAAACTAGCGGGAGGGCCTTTGGATGAGCAGTTCTTC. Translation: CASSAKLAGGPLDEQFF.

At least ten counts were recorded for this clonotype. This chain connects TRBV9 to TRBJ1-1; 7 bases are shared with TRBD1. V lost 0 bases and J lost 10; bases outside the gene matches: 6. The CDR3 length is 13 residues. CDR1 is SGDLS, CDR2 YYNGEE, per germline. The CDR3 here is CASSVEGTDPAFF. In DNA, the CDR3 is TGTGCCAGCAGCGTAGAAGGGACAGACCCAGCTTTCTTT.

The sample holds many counts of this clonotype. This chain joins TRBV9 and TRBJ1-2; 10 bases fit TRBD1. V was pared by 4 bases and J by 5 bases, with 8 bases of the junction left unmatched. Germline V lookup: CDR1 SGDLS, CDR2 YYNGEE. The CDR3 contains 15 residues. The CDR3 sequence is CASSTTGTGAYGYTF. CDR3 nucleotide sequence: TGTGCCAGCAGCACTACCGGGACAGGGGCGTATGGCTACACCTTC.

This clonotype was counted ten times or more. The chain employs TRBV9 and TRBJ2-3; D is possibly TRBD2 (6 bases). This CDR3 region has 15 residues. Germline V gene lookup returns CDR1 SGDLS and CDR2 YYNGEE. V gave up 1 base and J gave up 2 bases, with 11 bases separating them. The CDR3 spells CASSVSGVPTDTQYF. CDR3 DNA sequence: TGTGCCAGCAGCGTATCGGGGGTTCCCACAGATACGCAGTATTTT.

The V and J genes are TRBV9 and TRBJ2-1; D is perhaps TRBD1 (5 bases). Trimming shortened V by 4 bases and J by 1 base, and 12 bases separated the two germline ends. There are 15 residues in the CDR3. In germline, CDR1 is SGDLS, CDR2 YYNGEE. The CDR3 is CASSSQGGSYNEQFF. The CDR3 DNA follows: TGTGCCAGCAGCTCCCAGGGTGGGTCCTACAATGAGCAGTTCTTC.

V and J are TRBV9 and TRBJ2-7; no clear D. This CDR3 comprises 14 residues. Trimming removed 3 bases at V and 2 bases at J, with 12 bases between. Germline V lookup: CDR1 SGDLS, CDR2 YYNGEE. The CDR3 DNA is TGTGCCAGCAGCGCCTCACATACTCCCTACGAGCAGTACTTC. Its protein product is CASSASHTPYEQYF.

At least ten counts were recorded for this clonotype. The chain joins TRBV9 to TRBJ2-5; D gene unclear. This CDR3 is built from 13 residues. The V and J ends lost 3 bases and 4 bases respectively, with 10 bases between them. Germline assignment: CDR1 SGDLS and CDR2 YYNGEE. In nucleotides, the CDR3 is TGTGCCAGCAGCGGCCGGGTCGGAGAGACCCAGTACTTC. It encodes CASSGRVGETQYF.

This clonotype was counted many times. CDR3 coding DNA: TGTGCCAGCAGCGAACAGGGTGCCCAAGAGACCCAGTACTTC. It is translated as CASSEQGAQETQYF. J is TRBJ2-5 and V is TRBV9; D might be TRBD1 (6 bases). The CDR3 sequence is 14 residues long. Germline values: CDR1 SGDLS, CDR2 YYNGEE. V lost 3 bases and J 1 base, leaving 10 bases between the germline ends.

This clonotype was recorded many times. The chain uses TRBV9 and TRBJ2-1; 8 positions agree with TRBD1. This CDR3 has 16 amino acids. Germline V lookup: CDR1 SGDLS, CDR2 YYNGEE. J gave up 2 bases and V 3 bases, and 7 bases lay outside the gene matches. This CDR3 is CASSGPGTGTYNEQFF. The CDR3 nucleotides read TGTGCCAGCAGCGGACCCGGGACAGGAACCTACAATGAGCAGTTCTTC.

This clonotype was recorded at least ten times. The V call is TRBV9, the J call TRBJ2-2; 12 nucleotides agree with TRBD2. The CDR3 has 19 amino acids. Trimming at V came to 0 bases and at J to 6 bases, leaving 12 bases not matched to a gene. The germline CDR1 and CDR2 sequences are SGDLS and YYNGEE. Here the CDR3 DNA reads TGTGCCAGCAGCGTAGGGGCTAGCGGGGGGGCCCTTTTTTCCGGGGAGCTGTTTTTT. Its translation: CASSVGASGGALFSGELFF.

This clonotype was observed many times. V and J are TRBV9 and TRBJ1-2; no firm D call. Germline assignment: CDR1 SGDLS and CDR2 YYNGEE. CDR3 length: 15 amino acids. The V end lost 0 bases, the J end lost 0 bases, and 9 bases lay between the germline ends. This chain's CDR3 is CASSVEGSTNYGYTF. In DNA, the CDR3 is TGTGCCAGCAGCGTAGAGGGATCAACTAACTATGGCTACACCTTC.

J is TRBJ2-1 and V is TRBV9; TRBD2 is a possible D gene (6 bases). Germline assignment: CDR1 SGDLS and CDR2 YYNGEE. The V and J ends lost 2 bases and 10 bases respectively, with 19 bases between them. The CDR3 is 15 amino acids. The CDR3 nucleotides read TGTGCCAGCAGCGTGGTACTAGCCGGCGGAGAGGAGCAGTTCTTC. Translation gives CASSVVLAGGEEQFF.

This clonotype came up many times. The V and J genes are TRBV9 and TRBJ2-1, with D tentatively TRBD2 (5 bases). This CDR3 comprises 12 residues. V shed 4 bases and J shed 11 bases, with 13 bases lying between them. Germline assignment: CDR1 SGDLS and CDR2 YYNGEE. The chain's CDR3 is CASSPMSGQQFF. The CDR3 nucleotides are TGTGCCAGCAGCCCAATGAGCGGACAGCAGTTCTTC.

This clonotype is labeled medium-sized (0.01 to 0.1%). This chain links TRBV9 with TRBJ2-2, with D hard to call. The CDR3 length is 13 residues. The germline V gene encodes CDR1 SGDLS and CDR2 YYNGEE. V lost 1 base and J lost 7, with 8 bases in between. The CDR3, as DNA: TGTGCCAGCAGCGTAACGGGCAGCGGGGAGCTGTTTTTT. As protein: CASSVTGSGELFF.

There are many counts of this clonotype. The rearrangement uses TRBV9 and TRBJ2-1, with TRBD2 matching over 11 bases. V lost 4 bases and J lost 4; bases outside the gene matches: 10. The germline V gene has CDR1 SGDLS and CDR2 YYNGEE. The CDR3 has 17 residues. The DNA of the CDR3 is TGTGCCAGCAGCTTCGGGGGTAGCGGGAGGGGATACAATGAGCAGTTCTTC. Translating gives CASSFGGSGRGYNEQFF.

The sample holds many counts of this clonotype. The gene calls are TRBV9 and TRBJ2-7; 7 nucleotides agree with TRBD2. CDR1 and CDR2 from the germline V gene are SGDLS and YYNGEE. This CDR3 contains 16 residues. V lost 1 base, J lost 3 bases, and 10 bases stayed unmatched. As DNA, the CDR3 is TGTGCCAGCAGCGTAAGTCCTAGCGGCCAAGACTACGAGCAGTACTTC. Translated: CASSVSPSGQDYEQYF.